The sample holds many counts of the clone carrying this T cell receptor (beta chain). The CDR3 consists of 13 residues. With 3 bases removed from V and 2 bases from J, the gap between germline ends came to 7 bases. Germline loops: CDR1 SGHNT, CDR2 YENEEA. This sample stems from a study of Graves' ophthalmopathy and Graves' hyperthyroidism. Scientists amplified the TCR beta CDR3 regions from RNA transcripts. The first-round RT-PCR employed HTBI primers together with the Qiagen OneStep RT-PCR kit. A multiplex PCR was then performed as the second round. TCRdb used MiXCR to reprocess the multiplex PCR reads, holding one entry per CDR3 protein. This table has a few hundred thousand distinct CDR3 sequences, roughly 17% appearing once.

This sequence was found in an adult woman with stable Graves' hyperthyroidism. Sequencing was carried out using peripheral blood. This chain links TRBV11-3 with TRBJ2-5, with no clear D. DNA of the CDR3: TGTGCCAGCAGCTTGCTGGGACAAGAGACCCAGTACTTC. Translating it yields CASSLLGQETQYF.